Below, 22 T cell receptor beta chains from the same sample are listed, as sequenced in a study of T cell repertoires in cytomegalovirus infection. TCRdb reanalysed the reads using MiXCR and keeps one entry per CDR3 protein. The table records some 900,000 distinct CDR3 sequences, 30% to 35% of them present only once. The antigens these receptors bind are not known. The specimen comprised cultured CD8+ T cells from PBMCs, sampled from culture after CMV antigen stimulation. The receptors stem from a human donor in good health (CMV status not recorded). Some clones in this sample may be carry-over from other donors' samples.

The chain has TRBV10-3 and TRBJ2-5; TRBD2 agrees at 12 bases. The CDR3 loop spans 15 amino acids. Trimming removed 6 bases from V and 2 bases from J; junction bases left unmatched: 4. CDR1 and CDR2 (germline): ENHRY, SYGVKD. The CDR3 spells CAIRKTSGGQETQYF. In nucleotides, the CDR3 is TGTGCCATCAGGAAGACTAGCGGGGGACAAGAGACCCAGTACTTC.

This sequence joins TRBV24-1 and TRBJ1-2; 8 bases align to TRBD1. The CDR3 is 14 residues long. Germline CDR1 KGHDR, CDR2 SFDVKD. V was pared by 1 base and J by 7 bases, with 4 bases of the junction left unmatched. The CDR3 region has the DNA TGTGCCACCAGTGATTTAAGACAGGGGTTTGGCTACACCTTC. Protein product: CATSDLRQGFGYTF.

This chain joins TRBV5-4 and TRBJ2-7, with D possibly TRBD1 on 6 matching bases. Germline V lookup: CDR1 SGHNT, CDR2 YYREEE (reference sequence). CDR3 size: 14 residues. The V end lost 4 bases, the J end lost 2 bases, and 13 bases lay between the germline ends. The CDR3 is CASSPAGTPYEQYV. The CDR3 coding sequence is TGTGCCAGCAGCCCCGCAGGGACACCCTACGAGCAGTACGTC.

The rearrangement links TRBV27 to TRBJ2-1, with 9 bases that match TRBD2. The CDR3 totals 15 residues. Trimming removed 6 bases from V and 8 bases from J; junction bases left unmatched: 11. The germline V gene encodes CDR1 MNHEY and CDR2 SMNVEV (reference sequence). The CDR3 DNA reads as TGTGCCAGCAGACCCGAGCGGGGGGCCTGGGATGAGCAGTTCTTC. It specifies CASRPERGAWDEQFF.

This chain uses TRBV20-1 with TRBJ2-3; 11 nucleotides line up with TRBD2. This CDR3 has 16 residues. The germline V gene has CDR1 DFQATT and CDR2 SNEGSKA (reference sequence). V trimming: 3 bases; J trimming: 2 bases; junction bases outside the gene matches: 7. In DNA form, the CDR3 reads TGCAGTGCTAGGCCCTCGGGACTAGCGGACACAGATACGCAGTATTTT. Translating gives CSARPSGLADTDTQYF.

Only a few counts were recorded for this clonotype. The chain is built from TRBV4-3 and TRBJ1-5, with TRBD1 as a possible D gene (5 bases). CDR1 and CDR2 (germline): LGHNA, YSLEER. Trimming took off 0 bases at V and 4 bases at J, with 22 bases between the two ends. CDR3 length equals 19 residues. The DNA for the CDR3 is TGCGCCAGCAGCCAAGAGGATTGGGGGTCGGGCTTTCGGAATCAGCCCCAGCATTTT. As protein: CASSQEDWGSGFRNQPQHF.

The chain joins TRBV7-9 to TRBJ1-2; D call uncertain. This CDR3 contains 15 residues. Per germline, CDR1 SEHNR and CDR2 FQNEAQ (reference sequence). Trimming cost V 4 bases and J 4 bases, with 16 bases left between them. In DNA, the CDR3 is TGTGCCAGCAGCTCCCCCCTCGACCCGTTCTATGGCTACACCTTC. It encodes CASSSPLDPFYGYTF.

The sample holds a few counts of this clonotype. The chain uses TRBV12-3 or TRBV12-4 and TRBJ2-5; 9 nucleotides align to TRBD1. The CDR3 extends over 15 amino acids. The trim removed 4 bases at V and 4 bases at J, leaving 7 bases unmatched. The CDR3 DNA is TGTGCCAGCAGTTGGTTCAAACAGGGGGCAGAGACCCAGTACTTC. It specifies CASSWFKQGAETQYF.

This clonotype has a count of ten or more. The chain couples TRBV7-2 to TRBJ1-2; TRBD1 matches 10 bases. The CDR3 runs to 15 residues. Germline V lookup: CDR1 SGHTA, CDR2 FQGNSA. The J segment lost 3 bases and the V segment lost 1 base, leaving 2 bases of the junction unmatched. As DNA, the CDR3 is TGTGCCAGCAGCTTAGGACAGGGGGCCCACTATGGCTACACCTTC. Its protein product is CASSLGQGAHYGYTF.

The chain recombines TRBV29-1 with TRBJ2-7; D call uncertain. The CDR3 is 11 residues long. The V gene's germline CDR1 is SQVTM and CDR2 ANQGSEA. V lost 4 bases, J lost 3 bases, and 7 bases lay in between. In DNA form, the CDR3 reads TGCAGCGTTGGGAGTGACTACGAGCAGTACGTC. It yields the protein CSVGSDYEQYV.

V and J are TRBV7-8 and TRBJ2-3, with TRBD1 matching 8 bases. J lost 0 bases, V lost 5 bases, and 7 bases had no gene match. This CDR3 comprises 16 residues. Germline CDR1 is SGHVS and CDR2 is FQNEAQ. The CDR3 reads CASSQSRGPSTDTQYF. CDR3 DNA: TGTGCCAGCAGCCAGAGCAGGGGGCCTAGCACAGATACGCAGTATTTT.

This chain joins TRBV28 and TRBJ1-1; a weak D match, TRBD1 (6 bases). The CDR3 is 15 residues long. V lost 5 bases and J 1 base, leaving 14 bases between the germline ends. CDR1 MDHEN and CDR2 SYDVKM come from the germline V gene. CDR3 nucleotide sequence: TGTGCCAGCAGTCCCTTATGGGGGGCGAACACTGAAGCTTTCTTT. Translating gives CASSPLWGANTEAFF. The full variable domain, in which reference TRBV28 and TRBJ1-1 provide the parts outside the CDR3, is DVKVTQSSRYLVKRTGEKVFLECVQDMDHENMFWYRQDPGLGLRLIYFSYDVKMKEKGDIPEGYSVSREKKERFSLILESASTNQTSMYLCASSPLWGANTEAFFGQGTRLTVV.

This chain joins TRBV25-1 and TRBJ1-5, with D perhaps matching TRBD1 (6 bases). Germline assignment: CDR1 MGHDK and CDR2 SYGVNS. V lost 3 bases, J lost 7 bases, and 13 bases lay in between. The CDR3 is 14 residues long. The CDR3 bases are TGTGCCAGCAGTGATCCAGGGGAGGGACAGCCCCAGCATTTT. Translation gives CASSDPGEGQPQHF.

The CDR3 sequence is CASIQGTGALTDTQYF. CDR3 sequence (DNA): TGTGCCAGCATCCAGGGGACAGGGGCGCTGACAGATACGCAGTATTTT. The chain carries TRBV2 and TRBJ2-3, with 10 bases lining up with TRBD1. The V gene end was trimmed by 7 bases and the J gene end by 3 bases; junction bases not matched to a gene: 10. Germline CDR1 reads SNHLY; CDR2 reads FYNNEI. The CDR3 covers 16 residues.

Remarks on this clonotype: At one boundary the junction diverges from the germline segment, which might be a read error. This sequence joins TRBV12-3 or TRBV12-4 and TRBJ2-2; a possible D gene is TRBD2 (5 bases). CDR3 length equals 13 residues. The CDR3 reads CGILGLRTGEMFF. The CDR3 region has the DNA TGTGGTATACTGGGGTTACGCACCGGGGAGATGTTTTTT.

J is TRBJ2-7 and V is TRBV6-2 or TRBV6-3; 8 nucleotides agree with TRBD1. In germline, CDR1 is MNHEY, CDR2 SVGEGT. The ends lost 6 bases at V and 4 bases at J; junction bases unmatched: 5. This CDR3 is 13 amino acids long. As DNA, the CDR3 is TGTGCCAGCAGATTCGACAGGGGATACGAGCAGTACGTC. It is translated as CASRFDRGYEQYV.

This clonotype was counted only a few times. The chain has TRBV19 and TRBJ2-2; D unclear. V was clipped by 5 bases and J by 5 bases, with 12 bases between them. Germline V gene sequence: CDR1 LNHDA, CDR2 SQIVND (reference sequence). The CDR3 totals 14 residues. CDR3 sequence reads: CASSPLPGTGELFF. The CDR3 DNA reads TGTGCCAGTAGTCCCCTTCCTGGGACCGGGGAGCTGTTTTTT.

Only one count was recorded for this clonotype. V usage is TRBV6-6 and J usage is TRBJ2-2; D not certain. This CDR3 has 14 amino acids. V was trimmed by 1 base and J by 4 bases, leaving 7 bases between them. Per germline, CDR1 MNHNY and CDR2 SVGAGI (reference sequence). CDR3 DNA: TGTGCCAGCAGTTACTTGACTTCCACCGGGGAGCTGTTTTTT. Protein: CASSYLTSTGELFF.

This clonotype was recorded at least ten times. The CDR3 DNA reads TGTGCCACCAGCAGAGTCGCTACAGGAAACTGGAACACCGGGGAGCTGTTTTTT. Protein product: CATSRVATGNWNTGELFF. The chain recombines TRBV15 with TRBJ2-2, with TRBD1 as a possible D gene (5 bases). The CDR3 contains 18 residues. V was trimmed by 1 base and J by 1 base, leaving 16 bases between them. The germline gives CDR1 LNHNV, CDR2 YYDKDF (reference sequence).

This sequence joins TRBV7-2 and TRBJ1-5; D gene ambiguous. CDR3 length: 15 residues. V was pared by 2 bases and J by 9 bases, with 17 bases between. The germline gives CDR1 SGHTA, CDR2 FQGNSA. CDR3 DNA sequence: TGTGCCAGCAGCTTAACCAACAGCCCCGCCTGGCCCCAGCATTTT. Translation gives CASSLTNSPAWPQHF.

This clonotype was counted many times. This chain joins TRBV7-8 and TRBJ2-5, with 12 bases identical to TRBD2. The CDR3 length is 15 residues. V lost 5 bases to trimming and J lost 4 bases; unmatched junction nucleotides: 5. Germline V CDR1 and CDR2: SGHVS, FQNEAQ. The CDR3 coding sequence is TGTGCCAGCAGCCAGACTAGCGGGGGTCGAGAGACCCAGTACTTC. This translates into CASSQTSGGRETQYF.

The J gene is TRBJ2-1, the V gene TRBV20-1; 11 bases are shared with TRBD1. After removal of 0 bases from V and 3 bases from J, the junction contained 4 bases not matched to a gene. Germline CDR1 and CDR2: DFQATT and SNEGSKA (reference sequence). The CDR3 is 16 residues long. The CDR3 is CSARDEGTGGYNEQFF. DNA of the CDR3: TGCAGTGCTAGAGATGAGGGGACAGGGGGCTACAATGAGCAGTTCTTC.